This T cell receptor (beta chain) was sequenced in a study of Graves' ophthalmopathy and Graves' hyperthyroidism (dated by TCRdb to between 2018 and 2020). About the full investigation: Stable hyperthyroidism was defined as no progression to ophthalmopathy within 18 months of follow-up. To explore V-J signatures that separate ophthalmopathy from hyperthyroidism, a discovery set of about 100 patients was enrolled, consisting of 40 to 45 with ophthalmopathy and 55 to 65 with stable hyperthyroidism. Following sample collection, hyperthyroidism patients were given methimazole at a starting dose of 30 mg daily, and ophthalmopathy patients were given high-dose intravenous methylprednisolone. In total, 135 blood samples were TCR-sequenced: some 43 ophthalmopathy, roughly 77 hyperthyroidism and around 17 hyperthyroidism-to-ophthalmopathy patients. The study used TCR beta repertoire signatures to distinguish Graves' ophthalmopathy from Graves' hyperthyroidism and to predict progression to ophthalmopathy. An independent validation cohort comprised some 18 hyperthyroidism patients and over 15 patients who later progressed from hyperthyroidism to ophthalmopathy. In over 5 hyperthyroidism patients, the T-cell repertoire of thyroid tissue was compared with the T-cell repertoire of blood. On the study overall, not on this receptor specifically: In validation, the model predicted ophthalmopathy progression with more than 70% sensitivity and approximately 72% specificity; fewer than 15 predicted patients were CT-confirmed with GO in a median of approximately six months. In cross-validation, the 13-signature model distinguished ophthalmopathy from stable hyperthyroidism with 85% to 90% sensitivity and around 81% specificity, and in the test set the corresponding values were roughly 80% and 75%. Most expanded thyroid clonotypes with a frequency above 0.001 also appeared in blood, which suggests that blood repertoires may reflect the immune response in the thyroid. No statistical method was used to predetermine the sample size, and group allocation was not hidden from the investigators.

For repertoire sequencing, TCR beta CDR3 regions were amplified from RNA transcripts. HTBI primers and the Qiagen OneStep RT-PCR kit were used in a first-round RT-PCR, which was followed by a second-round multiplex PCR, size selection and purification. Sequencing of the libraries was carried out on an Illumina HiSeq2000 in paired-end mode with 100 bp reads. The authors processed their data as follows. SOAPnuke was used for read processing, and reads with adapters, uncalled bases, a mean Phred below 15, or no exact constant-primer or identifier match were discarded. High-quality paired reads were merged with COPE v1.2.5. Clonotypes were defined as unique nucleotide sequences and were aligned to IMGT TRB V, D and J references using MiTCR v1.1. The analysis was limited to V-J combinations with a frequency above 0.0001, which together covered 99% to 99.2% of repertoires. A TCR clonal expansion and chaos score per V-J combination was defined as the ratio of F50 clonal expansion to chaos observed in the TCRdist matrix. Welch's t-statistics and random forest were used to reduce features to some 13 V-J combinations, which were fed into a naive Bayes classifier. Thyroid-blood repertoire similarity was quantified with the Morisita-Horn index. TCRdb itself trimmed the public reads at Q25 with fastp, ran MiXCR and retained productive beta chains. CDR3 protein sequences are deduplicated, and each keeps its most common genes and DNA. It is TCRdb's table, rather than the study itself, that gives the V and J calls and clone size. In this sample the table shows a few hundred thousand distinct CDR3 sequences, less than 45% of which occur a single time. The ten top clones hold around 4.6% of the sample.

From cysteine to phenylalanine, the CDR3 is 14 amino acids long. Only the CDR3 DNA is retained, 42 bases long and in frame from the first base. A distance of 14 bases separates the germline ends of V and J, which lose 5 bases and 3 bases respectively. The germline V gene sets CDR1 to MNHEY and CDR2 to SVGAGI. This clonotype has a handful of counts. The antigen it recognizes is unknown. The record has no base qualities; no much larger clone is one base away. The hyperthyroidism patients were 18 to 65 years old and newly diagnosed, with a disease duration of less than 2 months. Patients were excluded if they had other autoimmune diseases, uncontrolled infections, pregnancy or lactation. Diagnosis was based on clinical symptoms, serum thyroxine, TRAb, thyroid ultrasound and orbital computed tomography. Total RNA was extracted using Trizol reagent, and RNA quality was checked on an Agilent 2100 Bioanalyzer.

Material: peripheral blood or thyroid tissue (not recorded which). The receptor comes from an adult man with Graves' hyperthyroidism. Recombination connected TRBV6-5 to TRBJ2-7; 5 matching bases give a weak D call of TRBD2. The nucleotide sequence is TGTGCCAGCAGTGAAGCTTCAGCGGACTACGAGCAGTACTTC. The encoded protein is CASSEASADYEQYF.